A single sample gave rise to the 16 T cell receptor beta chains below, sequenced in a study of T cells in Graves' hyperthyroidism and ophthalmopathy. What was amplified from RNA transcripts were TCR beta CDR3 regions. TCR CDR3 underwent first-round RT-PCR with the HTBI primer set. From the multiplex PCR reads, TCRdb called clonotypes with MiXCR, one entry per CDR3 protein. The profile shows about 570,000 distinct CDR3 sequences, more than 45% of them singletons. The sequenced sample consisted of peripheral blood or thyroid tissue (not recorded which). These TCRs come from an adult woman with Graves' disease, either hyperthyroidism or ophthalmopathy (not recorded which).

This clonotype was detected ten times or more. The junction shows a germline mismatch at one end, possibly a read error. The chain couples TRBV6-6 to TRBJ1-3, with D hard to call. CDR3 length: 11 residues. From germline, CDR1 is MNHNY and CDR2 SVGAGI (reference sequence). This CDR3 is CKSWSGNTIYF. CDR3 nucleotides: TGCAAGAGTTGGTCTGGAAACACCATATATTTT.

This clonotype was observed at least ten times. The V and J genes are TRBV20-1 and TRBJ1-6; tentative D call: TRBD1 (5 bases). Per germline, CDR1 DFQATT and CDR2 SNEGSKA (reference sequence). V was trimmed by 3 bases and J by 5 bases, leaving 8 bases between them. This CDR3 is 13 amino acids long. CDR3 DNA sequence: TGCAGTGCTAGCGCGGACAATAATTCACCCCTCCACTTT. Translation: CSASADNNSPLHF.

The chain recombines TRBV2 with TRBJ1-6; 9 bases align to TRBD1. Per germline, CDR1 SNHLY and CDR2 FYNNEI. This CDR3 has 15 residues. The trim removed 10 bases at V and 5 bases at J, leaving 9 bases unmatched. As DNA, the CDR3 is TGTGCCACGCAGAGGGACAGGGAAAATAATTCACCCCTCCACTTT. This encodes CATQRDRENNSPLHF. The full variable domain, completed using reference TRBV2 and TRBJ1-6, is EPEVTQTPSHQVTQMGQEVILRCVPISNHLYFYWYRQILGQKVEFLVSFYNNEISEKSEIFDDQFSVERPDGSNFTLKIRSTKLEDSAMYFCATQRDRENNSPLHFGNGTRLTVT.

This clonotype has at least ten counts. The V call is TRBV5-1, the J call TRBJ1-6, with no clear D. There are 16 residues in the CDR3. With 3 bases removed from V and 0 bases from J, the gap between germline ends came to 10 bases. Germline V gives CDR1 SGHRS, CDR2 YFSETQ. CDR3 nucleotide sequence: TGCGCCAGCAGCTCAACGGGAAGCTCCTATAATTCACCCCTCCACTTT. The encoded protein is CASSSTGSSYNSPLHF.

The V call is TRBV2, the J call TRBJ1-3, with D uncertain. V was pared by 6 bases and J by 1 base, with 16 bases between. CDR3 length: 16 amino acids. The germline V gene encodes CDR1 SNHLY and CDR2 FYNNEI. The CDR3: CASSLFPGSSGNTIYF. DNA for the CDR3: TGTGCCAGCAGCTTATTTCCAGGCTCATCTGGAAACACCATATATTTT.

This sequence joins TRBV9 and TRBJ1-2, with D maybe TRBD1 (6 bases). The CDR3 extends over 17 amino acids. CDR1 SGDLS and CDR2 YYNGEE come from the germline V gene. V was cut by 3 bases and J by 3 bases, with 21 bases left in between. The CDR3 spells CASSARITGPAHYGYTF. Here the CDR3 DNA reads TGTGCCAGCAGCGCCCGCATTACAGGGCCAGCTCACTATGGCTACACCTTC.

The chain is built from TRBV20-1 and TRBJ2-5; D remains unclear. Looked up from germline, CDR1 is DFQATT and CDR2 is SNEGSKA (reference sequence). Trimming removed 2 bases at V and 1 base at J, with 11 bases between. This CDR3 is built from 14 residues. CDR3 amino acids: CSARLPGPQETQYF. CDR3 coding DNA: TGCAGTGCTAGACTTCCGGGCCCCCAAGAGACCCAGTACTTC.

This clonotype was seen a handful of times. The gene calls are TRBV19 and TRBJ1-5; the D is unclear. Trimming cost V 3 bases and J 3 bases, with 15 bases left between them. This CDR3 has 16 residues. Looked up from germline, CDR1 is LNHDA and CDR2 is SQIVND (reference sequence). Here the CDR3 reads CASSMVRVLINQPQHF. The CDR3 DNA sequence: TGTGCCAGTAGTATGGTTCGGGTCCTTATCAATCAGCCCCAGCATTTT.

This clonotype was seen at least ten times. This chain joins TRBV10-1 and TRBJ1-2; TRBD1 aligns across 9 bases. The length of the CDR3 is 16 residues. V gave up 11 bases and J gave up 9 bases; unmatched junction bases: 22. CDR1 and CDR2 (germline): WNHNN, SYGVQD (reference sequence). CDR3 DNA: TGCGCCGAGCAGGACAGGGGCCCCACCCCAGTACATCGCTACACCTTC. Protein: CAEQDRGPTPVHRYTF.

The rearrangement joins TRBV15 to TRBJ2-3; 8 bases match TRBD2. Germline assignment: CDR1 LNHNV and CDR2 YYDKDF (reference sequence). J was trimmed by 7 bases and V by 0 bases; bases with no gene match: 18. The CDR3 extends over 19 amino acids. CDR3 nucleotide sequence: TGTGCCACCAGCAGAGATCAGCGGCTTCTCGGGAGGGCCGAAAATACGCAGTATTTT. Residues: CATSRDQRLLGRAENTQYF.

This clonotype was recorded many times. J is TRBJ1-1 and V is TRBV7-8; no firm D call. V lost 5 bases and J 1 base, leaving 8 bases between the germline ends. This CDR3 is 13 amino acids long. Looked up from germline, CDR1 is SGHVS and CDR2 is FQNEAQ. CDR3 DNA: TGTGCCAGCAGCACCCGGGGGAACACTGAAGCTTTCTTT. Translating it yields CASSTRGNTEAFF.

This clonotype was observed at least ten times. The chain recombines TRBV5-4 with TRBJ1-4; maybe TRBD1 (5 bases). Per the germline V gene, CDR1 is SGHNT and CDR2 is YYREEE (reference sequence). The CDR3 extends over 17 amino acids. Trimming removed 0 bases from V and 4 bases from J, with 16 bases in between. The CDR3 DNA reads as TGTGCCAGCAGCTTGGCGTGGACACCGGACAATAATGAAAAACTGTTTTTT. Protein sequence: CASSLAWTPDNNEKLFF.

This clonotype was recorded many times. The V call is TRBV6-5, the J call TRBJ1-2; possible D gene TRBD1, 6 bases. Germline V gene data show CDR1 as MNHEY and CDR2 as SVGAGI. V shed 6 bases and J shed 4 bases, with 12 bases lying between them. The CDR3 is made up of 13 amino acids. CDR3 sequence (DNA): TGTGCCAGCAGCCCTTCAGGGGCCTATGGCTACACCTTC. Protein product: CASSPSGAYGYTF.

This clonotype was observed once. This chain connects TRBV7-3 to TRBJ2-3; perhaps TRBD1 as D (6 bases). CDR1 is SGHTA, CDR2 FQGTGA, per germline. This CDR3 contains 16 residues. V was cut by 8 bases and J by 0 bases, with 18 bases left in between. The CDR3 bases are TGTGCCAGCTCACCTACCGCCGACAGGAGCACAGATACGCAGTATTTT. This gives the protein CASSPTADRSTDTQYF.

The chain employs TRBV9 and TRBJ1-6; D uncertain. The CDR3 spans 17 residues. Germline V gene lookup returns CDR1 SGDLS and CDR2 YYNGEE. V lost 3 bases and J 7 bases, leaving 20 bases between the germline ends. CDR3 DNA: TGTGCCAGCAGCGGAAACTCCCGGACGCAATCCAATTCACCCCTCCACTTT. It yields the protein CASSGNSRTQSNSPLHF.

The CDR3 reads CASTRSYGYTF. CDR3 coding DNA: TGTGCCAGCACCCGATCTTATGGCTACACCTTC. The chain combines TRBV7-9 with TRBJ1-2; D gene unclear. The length of the CDR3 is 11 residues. The V gene lost 7 bases and the J gene lost 5 bases, with 8 bases spanning the gap. The germline CDR1 and CDR2 sequences are SEHNR and FQNEAQ (reference sequence). Full variable domain (outside the CDR3, taken from reference TRBV7-9 and TRBJ1-2): DTGVSQNPRHKITKRGQNVTFRCDPISEHNRLYWYRQTLGQGPEFLTYFQNEAQLEKSRLLSDRFSAERPKGSFSTLEIQRTEQGDSAMYLCASTRSYGYTFGSGTRLTVV.